This record covers a single TCR beta chain. The data stem from a study of blood T cell repertoires in COVID-19. Study-level background: T cells, B-cell-depleted T cells, or PBMCs provided the cDNA or gDNA that served as material.

Trimming took 2 bases from V and 7 from J, leaving 16 bases between them. The CDR3 totals 15 residues. Germline V lookup: CDR1 MDHEN, CDR2 SYDVKM. Methods used by the authors: Reference gene primer amplification yielded estimated nucleated cell counts. Clones were read by immunoSEQ multiplex PCR, and TCRdb kept only the in-frame ones, dropping some. V and J calls and clone size are copied from that table; D and trimming were computed from the DNA. In the table there are about 250,000 clones, about 89% of which are singletons. This sequence joins TRBV28 and TRBJ2-3, with D perhaps TRBD1 (5 bases). Sequencing input: PBMCs or T cells enriched from blood (not recorded which). The clonotype originates from a man in his forties or fifties who had recovered from COVID-19. In DNA form, the CDR3 reads TGTGCCAGCAGTTTACCCAACAGGATCGGAAATACGCAGTATTTT. The encoded protein is CASSLPNRIGNTQYF.